The 3 T cell receptor beta chains below come from one sample, sequenced in a study of cytomegalovirus exposure and HLA in healthy donors (dated by TCRdb to the late 2010s). The library relied on the immunoSEQ multiplex PCR assay. For the multiplex PCR, a mixture combining 60 forward primers for TCR Vbeta segments and 13 reverse primers for TCR Jbeta segments was used. The table was pulled from immuneACCESS by TCRdb, which kept in-frame rearrangements only. Such tables lose some clones; where checked, under half of the loss comes from unresolved V genes, and the rest has no known cause. The sample yields about 75,000 clones; roughly four fifths were counted once. The ten largest clones represent 1.9% of the sample. Sequences were obtained from PBMCs. The source of these receptors is a man aged 18 to 30 in good health and CMV-seronegative.

The table lists this clone with a count of one. The J gene is TRBJ2-2, the V gene TRBV5-1; 9 nucleotides match TRBD2. This CDR3 is built from 16 residues. CDR1 and CDR2 from the germline V gene are SGHRS and YFSETQ. V was clipped by 6 bases and J by 3 bases; unmatched bases: 9. CDR3 in amino acids: CASTYISGSHTGELFF. CDR3 nucleotides: TGCGCCAGCACTTATATTAGCGGGAGTCACACCGGGGAGCTGTTTTTT.

This chain connects TRBV19 to TRBJ2-1, with D possibly TRBD2 on 6 matching bases. Germline loops: CDR1 LNHDA, CDR2 SQIVND (reference sequence). V was trimmed by 5 bases and J by 4 bases, leaving 15 bases between them. This CDR3 spans 15 amino acids. The CDR3 loop reads CASSSGEDGYNEQFF. CDR3 DNA: TGTGCCAGTAGTTCCGGGGAGGACGGATACAATGAGCAGTTCTTC.

The chain is built from TRBV6-1 and TRBJ1-4; the match to TRBD1 covers 7 bases. Germline V gene sequence: CDR1 MNHNS, CDR2 SASEGT. The trim removed 3 bases at V and 4 bases at J, leaving 8 bases unmatched. The CDR3 consists of 16 residues. CDR3 loop: CASSEADRDDNEKLFF. The CDR3 nucleotides are TGTGCCAGCAGTGAGGCCGACAGGGATGATAATGAAAAACTGTTTTTT.